The clone carrying this T cell receptor beta chain was seen at least ten times. The CDR3 is 14 residues long. J gave up 1 base and V 9 bases, and 9 bases lay outside the gene matches. Germline CDR1 SGHDT, CDR2 YYEEEE. The sample is drawn from a study of blood T cells in healthy people across ages. The authors ran a second PCR of about 6 to 11 cycles using a sample-barcoded 5' primer and a J-beta primer mix. MiXCR, run by TCRdb on the 5' RACE reads, gives a single entry per CDR3 protein. The sample lists 1.5 million to 2 million distinct CDR3 sequences, 28% occurring once. The chain is built from TRBV5-6 and TRBJ2-7; 8 bases match TRBD2. Material: blood. This sequence was found in a young woman in good health. CDR3 amino acids: CATFERGRSYEQYF. In DNA form, the CDR3 reads TGTGCCACCTTTGAGCGGGGGAGATCCTACGAGCAGTACTTC.